The clone carrying this TCR beta chain was observed a handful of times. Its antigen is not known. This record belongs to a study of T-cell memory formation after mild COVID-19. Overall study: The TCR clusters were mostly specific to one donor. Overall study findings and caveats: Contracting clones localized mainly to CM and EM when CD4+ and mainly to EMRA when CD8+.

The CDR3 has 16 residues. V was clipped by 5 bases and J by 3 bases, with 16 bases between them. Germline assignment: CDR1 SNHLY and CDR2 FYNNEI. MiXCR, run by TCRdb on the 5' RACE reads, gives a single entry per CDR3 protein. There are about 90,000 distinct CDR3 sequences in the sample; approximately 13% occur only once, and roughly a quarter lies in the top ten. The TCR originated in an adult woman who had mild COVID-19 (a few samples of this study predate the infection). Cell type and time point are not known. The sequencing input was PBMCs or a T cell subset sorted from them (not recorded which). The chain carries TRBV2 and TRBJ2-2, with D perhaps matching TRBD1 or TRBD2 (6 bases each). CDR3 sequence (DNA): TGTGCCAGCAGTTGGAGGGTTCGACAGGACACCGGGGAGCTGTTTTTT. The encoded protein is CASSWRVRQDTGELFF.